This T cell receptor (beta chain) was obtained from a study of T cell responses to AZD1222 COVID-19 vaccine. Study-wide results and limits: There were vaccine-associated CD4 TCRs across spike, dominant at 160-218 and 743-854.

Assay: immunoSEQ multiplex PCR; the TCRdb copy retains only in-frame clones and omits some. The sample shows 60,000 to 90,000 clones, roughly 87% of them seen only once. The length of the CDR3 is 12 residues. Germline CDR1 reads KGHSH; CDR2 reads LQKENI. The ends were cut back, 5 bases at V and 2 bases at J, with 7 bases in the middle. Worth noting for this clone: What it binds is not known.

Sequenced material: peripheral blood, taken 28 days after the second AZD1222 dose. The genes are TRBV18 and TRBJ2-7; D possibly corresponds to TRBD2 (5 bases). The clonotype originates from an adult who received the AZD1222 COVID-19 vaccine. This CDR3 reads CASSSTTYEQYF. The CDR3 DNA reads TGTGCCAGCTCATCGACTACCTACGAGCAGTACTTC.